Listed here are 28 T cell receptor beta chains from one sample, sequenced in a study of a mutant IDH1 vaccine in newly diagnosed glioma. The antigens for these receptors are not known. The table came from immunoSEQ multiplex PCR; TCRdb's copy has only in-frame clones and leaves some out. In the table there are over 75,000 clones, approximately 75% of which are singletons. Described time point: week 47, end of study. Doses consisted of 300 ug of mutant IDH1 20-mer peptide each, paired with topical imiquimod. Here the sequenced sample was PBMCs, taken from a glioma patient whose treatment included an IDH1 peptide vaccine. The receptors were gathered from a middle-aged man with glioma.

The chain carries TRBV6-6 and TRBJ1-3, with D perhaps matching TRBD1 (5 bases). This CDR3 region has 14 residues. Deletions cut 5 bases from V and 0 bases from J, with 8 bases between. Germline CDR1 and CDR2: MNHNY and SVGAGI (reference sequence). In DNA, the CDR3 is TGTGCCAGCAGTCGACAGAGCTCTGGAAACACCATATATTTT. Translated: CASSRQSSGNTIYF.

V is TRBV2 and J is TRBJ2-1; 13 nucleotides match TRBD2. Per the germline V gene, CDR1 is SNHLY and CDR2 is FYNNEI. The CDR3 runs 15 residues. Trimming cost V 5 bases and J 6 bases; bases outside gene matches: 4. CDR3 nucleotides: TGTGCCAGCAGTCAACTAGCGGGGGGGATCAATGAGCAGTTCTTC. Translation: CASSQLAGGINEQFF.

In this sample, this clone turned up a few times. CDR3 DNA: TGTGCCAGCAGCTTCTGGCCGAACACCGGGGAGCTGTTTTTT. It specifies CASSFWPNTGELFF. This chain links TRBV7-6 with TRBJ2-2; D gene ambiguous. CDR3 length: 14 residues. V shed 3 bases and J shed 0 bases, with 5 bases lying between them. Germline CDR1 and CDR2: SGHVS and FNYEAQ.

This clone turned up a few times. The chain carries TRBV6-6 and TRBJ2-1, with 7 bases that match TRBD2. This CDR3 spans 13 amino acids. With V trimmed by 5 bases and J by 9 bases, 7 bases remained unmatched. CDR1 and CDR2 (germline): MNHNY, SVGAGI (reference sequence). Here the CDR3 DNA reads TGTGCCAGCAGTCACCCTACTAGCGCTGAGCAGTTCTTC. As protein: CASSHPTSAEQFF.

The V and J genes are TRBV5-6 and TRBJ2-5, with 9 bases that match TRBD1. The CDR3 has 15 amino acids. Germline-derived CDR1 and CDR2 are SGHDT and YYEEEE. The trim removed 4 bases at V and 3 bases at J, leaving 7 bases unmatched. The CDR3 loop reads CASSSFRDREETQYF. In nucleotides, the CDR3 is TGTGCCAGCAGCAGTTTCCGGGACAGGGAAGAGACCCAGTACTTC.

This chain joins TRBV15 and TRBJ1-1; TRBD1 is a possible D gene (6 bases). V was shortened by 3 bases and J by 9 bases, with 14 bases between the two germline ends. Germline V CDR1 and CDR2: LNHNV, YYDKDF (reference sequence). The CDR3 contains 13 residues. This chain's CDR3 is CATSRDTQGQAFF. For the CDR3, the DNA is TGTGCCACCAGCAGGGACACACAGGGACAAGCTTTCTTT.

This chain connects TRBV6-5 to TRBJ1-3, with 7 nucleotides matching TRBD1. This CDR3 is 15 amino acids long. Germline V gives CDR1 MNHEY, CDR2 SVGAGI. After removal of 6 bases from V and 1 base from J, the junction contained 6 bases not matched to a gene. Here the CDR3 reads CASRAGGRSGNTIYF. CDR3 nucleotides: TGTGCCAGCAGGGCAGGGGGACGGTCTGGAAACACCATATATTTT.

The chain is built from TRBV5-1 and TRBJ2-7; 8 bases line up with TRBD1. With V trimmed by 4 bases and J by 3 bases, 6 bases remained unmatched. The CDR3 has 14 amino acids. Germline V gene sequence: CDR1 SGHRS, CDR2 YFSETQ. This CDR3 reads CASSPRTGNYEQYF. CDR3 coding DNA: TGCGCCAGCAGCCCCCGGACAGGGAACTACGAGCAGTACTTC.

The V call is TRBV19, the J call TRBJ1-5; D is ambiguous. Looked up from germline, CDR1 is LNHDA and CDR2 is SQIVND (reference sequence). V was shortened by 2 bases and J by 0 bases, with 11 bases between the two germline ends. This CDR3 comprises 16 residues. The CDR3 DNA sequence: TGTGCCAGTAGTATACCGCTCAGTACTAGCAATCAGCCCCAGCATTTT. Translation: CASSIPLSTSNQPQHF.

As concerns this clone: At one end, the junction sequence differs from germline, possibly due to a read error. This chain links TRBV7-7 with TRBJ1-3; D gene unclear. CDR1 SSHAT and CDR2 FNYEAQ come from the germline V gene (reference sequence). The CDR3 loop spans 13 amino acids. The CDR3 sequence: CASSLIRGNTIYF. The CDR3 DNA follows: TGTGCTAGCAGCTTAATACGAGGAAACACCATATATTTT.

This clone has more than one count but fewer than ten. The V gene is TRBV6-6, the J gene TRBJ1-4; 9 nucleotides align to TRBD1. The trim removed 5 bases at V and 7 bases at J, leaving 5 bases unmatched. The CDR3 extends over 14 amino acids. Germline CDR1 reads MNHNY; CDR2 reads SVGAGI (reference sequence). CDR3 DNA sequence: TGTGCCAGCAGTCGGGACAGGGTGGGTGAAAAACTGTTTTTT. This codes for CASSRDRVGEKLFF.

This chain links TRBV30 with TRBJ2-1; D uncertain. The ends were cut back, 3 bases at V and 0 bases at J, with 12 bases in the middle. Germline V gene lookup returns CDR1 GTSNPN and CDR2 SVGIG (reference sequence). The CDR3 has 15 residues. This chain's CDR3 is CAWRPFLSSYNEQFF. The DNA of the CDR3 is TGTGCCTGGAGACCCTTTCTAAGCTCCTACAATGAGCAGTTCTTC.

The chain couples TRBV18 to TRBJ2-5; a possible D gene is TRBD1 (7 bases). Germline V gene sequence: CDR1 KGHSH, CDR2 LQKENI. This CDR3 region has 17 residues. Trimming took off 1 base at V and 2 bases at J, with 17 bases between the two ends. The CDR3 sequence is CASSPQYRGAGQETQYF. CDR3 in DNA: TGTGCCAGCTCACCACAGTACAGGGGCGCGGGACAAGAGACCCAGTACTTC.

The J gene is TRBJ1-2, the V gene TRBV30; D unresolved. Germline CDR1 GTSNPN, CDR2 SVGIG (reference sequence). The CDR3 length is 14 residues. The germline V and J ends were trimmed by 2 bases and 5 bases, with 15 bases remaining between them. The CDR3 DNA reads TGTGCCTGGAGTCCAACAGCGGGAGGGTATGGCTACACCTTC. This translates into CAWSPTAGGYGYTF.

The genes are TRBV29-1 and TRBJ2-5; tentatively, D is TRBD2 (6 bases). Trimming cost V 3 bases and J 5 bases, with 13 bases left between them. CDR3 length equals 13 residues. In germline, CDR1 is SQVTM, CDR2 ANQGSEA. The CDR3 loop reads CSVEAGGGETQYF. The CDR3 bases are TGCAGCGTTGAGGCCGGGGGTGGGGAGACCCAGTACTTC.

Notes on this clone: Other DNA sequences within the sample encode an identical CDR3. The V gene is TRBV2, the J gene TRBJ2-7, with a possible D match to TRBD1 (6 bases). The germline CDR1 and CDR2 sequences are SNHLY and FYNNEI. CDR3 length: 14 residues. The V end was cut by 6 bases, the J end by 13 bases, with 25 bases between. The CDR3 reads CASRGAFLEGGQYF. The CDR3 coding sequence is TGTGCCAGCAGGGGGGCCTTCCTTGAGGGTGGGCAATACTTC.

V is TRBV21-1 and J is TRBJ1-6; the DNA was not compared with TRBD1, the D call given in the table. TRBV21-1 is labeled a pseudogene. This CDR3 comprises 17 residues. CDR3 bases: TGTGCCAGCAGCAAAGGAATGAACAGCTATTATAATTCACCCCTCCACTTT. Residues: CASSKGMNSYYNSPLHF.

This CDR3 is CASRGDGSYEQYF. The CDR3, as DNA: TGTGCCAGCAGAGGGGACGGCTCCTACGAGCAGTACTTC. This sequence joins TRBV7-2 and TRBJ2-7; D may be TRBD1 or TRBD2 (5 bases each). V lost 6 bases and J 0 bases, leaving 9 bases between the germline ends. This CDR3 is 13 amino acids long. Germline-derived CDR1 and CDR2 are SGHTA and FQGNSA.

The chain uses TRBV29-1 and TRBJ2-7; TRBD1 matches at 10 bases. Germline V lookup: CDR1 SQVTM, CDR2 ANQGSEA. V was pared by 6 bases and J by 1 base, with 6 bases of the junction left unmatched. The CDR3 runs to 14 residues. This CDR3 reads CSVKKDRGSYEQYF. The CDR3 DNA sequence: TGCAGCGTAAAAAAGGACAGGGGGTCCTACGAGCAGTACTTC.

This chain connects TRBV6-1 to TRBJ2-5; D may be TRBD2 (5 bases). Germline values: CDR1 MNHNS, CDR2 SASEGT. The ends were cut back, 6 bases at V and 4 bases at J, with 6 bases in the middle. The CDR3 is 11 residues long. The CDR3 spells CASRGLETQYF. The CDR3, as DNA: TGTGCCAGCAGAGGACTAGAGACCCAGTACTTC.

This chain joins TRBV9 and TRBJ1-1, with unresolved D. The CDR3 runs to 13 residues. V was shortened by 0 bases and J by 4 bases, with 7 bases between the two germline ends. CDR1 and CDR2 (germline): SGDLS, YYNGEE. The CDR3 region is CASSVDSVTEAFF. CDR3 DNA: TGTGCCAGCAGCGTAGATTCCGTCACTGAAGCTTTCTTT.

The chain recombines TRBV28 with TRBJ1-1, with D possibly TRBD1 on 6 matching bases. The CDR3 runs to 13 residues. V was pared by 7 bases and J by 2 bases, with 11 bases between. CDR1 and CDR2 from the germline V gene are MDHEN and SYDVKM. CDR3 sequence reads: CASNDRINTEAFF. CDR3 coding DNA: TGTGCCAGCAACGACAGGATTAACACTGAAGCTTTCTTT.

This chain uses TRBV4-1 with TRBJ2-7; 8 bases are shared with TRBD1. The germline V gene encodes CDR1 MGHRA and CDR2 YSYEKL. This CDR3 has 15 amino acids. V trimming: 4 bases; J trimming: 2 bases; junction bases outside the gene matches: 7. CDR3 protein: CASSPNRGFPYEQYF. The CDR3 nucleotides are TGCGCCAGCAGCCCCAACAGGGGGTTCCCCTACGAGCAGTACTTC.

CDR3 sequence (DNA): TGTGCCAGCACAGGGTTGGTTAATTCACCCCTCCACTTT. Translating gives CASTGLVNSPLHF. The chain is built from TRBV6-6 and TRBJ1-6, with D possibly matching TRBD1 (5 bases). In germline, CDR1 is MNHNY, CDR2 SVGAGI (reference sequence). The V and J ends lost 7 bases and 6 bases respectively, with 10 bases between them. This CDR3 comprises 13 residues.

The V call is TRBV5-6, the J call TRBJ2-7; TRBD1 agrees at 7 bases. This CDR3 contains 16 residues. Unmatched junction bases numbered 11, after V lost 4 bases and J lost 1 base. Germline CDR1 SGHDT, CDR2 YYEEEE. In DNA form, the CDR3 reads TGTGCCAGCAGCCACTCTATGGACAGGAGGTCCTACGAGCAGTACTTC. Protein product: CASSHSMDRRSYEQYF.

Only one count was recorded for this clone. The chain carries TRBV6-4 and TRBJ2-3; D is tentatively TRBD1 or TRBD2 (7 bases each). From germline, CDR1 is MRHNA and CDR2 SNTAGT. The CDR3 covers 15 residues. The V and J ends lost 2 bases and 5 bases respectively, with 14 bases between them. This CDR3 reads CASSDGPRGGDTQYF. The DNA for the CDR3 is TGTGCCAGCAGTGACGGCCCCAGGGGGGGAGATACGCAGTATTTT.

This rearrangement joins TRBV2 to TRBJ1-5; 9 bases align to TRBD1. Looked up from germline, CDR1 is SNHLY and CDR2 is FYNNEI. The CDR3 spans 14 residues. The junction had 6 bases not matched to a gene; V was cut back by 6 bases and J by 6 bases. As DNA, the CDR3 is TGTGCCAGCAGGGGGGACAGGGCCGGTCAGCCCCAGCATTTT. It translates to CASRGDRAGQPQHF.

The CDR3 is CSASGPGVAFF. The CDR3 coding sequence is TGCAGTGCTAGCGGGCCCGGGGTAGCTTTCTTT. The V and J genes are TRBV20-1 and TRBJ1-1; D call uncertain. The V gene lost 3 bases and the J gene lost 10 bases, with 12 bases spanning the gap. Germline-derived CDR1 and CDR2 are DFQATT and SNEGSKA (reference sequence). CDR3 length: 11 residues.